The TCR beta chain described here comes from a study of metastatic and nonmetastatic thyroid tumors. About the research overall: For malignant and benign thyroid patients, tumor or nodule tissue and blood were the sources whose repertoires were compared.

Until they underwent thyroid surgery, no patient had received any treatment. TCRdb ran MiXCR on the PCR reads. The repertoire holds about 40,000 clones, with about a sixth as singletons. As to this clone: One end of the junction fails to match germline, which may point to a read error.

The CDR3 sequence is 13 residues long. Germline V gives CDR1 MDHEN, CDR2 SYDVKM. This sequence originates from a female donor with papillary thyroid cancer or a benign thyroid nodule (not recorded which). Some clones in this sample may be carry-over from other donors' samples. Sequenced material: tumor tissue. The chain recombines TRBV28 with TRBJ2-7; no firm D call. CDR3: CASILTTSYEHYF. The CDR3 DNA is TGTGCCAGCATTTTAACAACTTCCTACGAGCATTACTTC.